Following are 22 T cell receptor beta chains from one sample sequenced in a study of blood T cells in healthy people across ages. A J-beta primer mix and a sample-barcoded 5' primer were used in a second PCR of roughly 7 to 12 cycles. TCRdb reanalysed the 5' RACE reads using MiXCR and keeps one entry per CDR3 protein. The table includes 1.5 million or so distinct CDR3 sequences, around 40% detected once. The sequencing input was blood. The receptors stem from a woman in her late teens or twenties in good health.

The CDR3 sequence is CASRPRGQGGYEQYF. CDR3 coding DNA: TGTGCCAGCAGACCTAGGGGACAGGGAGGCTACGAGCAGTACTTC. This rearrangement joins TRBV28 to TRBJ2-4, with TRBD1 matching over 9 bases. Gene TRBJ2-7 matches the end of the DNA better, so the J call may be wrong. The CDR3 runs to 15 residues. Germline CDR1 MDHEN, CDR2 SYDVKM.

This clonotype was observed a single time. The V and J genes are TRBV7-2 and TRBJ2-5, with D unclear. The CDR3 extends over 14 amino acids. Germline lookup yields CDR1 SGHTA and CDR2 FQGNSA. V lost 2 bases and J lost 5, with 12 bases in between. In DNA form, the CDR3 reads TGTGCCAGCAGCTTAATCGGTCGGCCGGAGACCCAGTACTTC. Translated, it gives CASSLIGRPETQYF.

CDR3 coding DNA: TGTGCCAGCAGCGAAACTCAGGGACTAGCGGGAAATGAGCAGTTCTTC. It translates to CASSETQGLAGNEQFF. The rearrangement uses TRBV6-6 and TRBJ2-1; 13 bases align to TRBD2. In germline, CDR1 is MNHNY, CDR2 SVGAGI (reference sequence). V dropped 6 bases and J dropped 7; count of bases not matched to a gene: 9. The CDR3 runs 16 residues.

CDR3 nucleotides: TGTGCCAGCAGCCGGACTAGCGGGAGATTCGGCAATGAGCAGTACTTC. Translated, it gives CASSRTSGRFGNEQYF. The chain couples TRBV9 to TRBJ2-7; 13 bases line up with TRBD2. The V gene end was trimmed by 4 bases and the J gene end by 7 bases; junction bases not matched to a gene: 11. The CDR3 has 16 residues. Germline V gives CDR1 SGDLS, CDR2 YYNGEE.

This rearrangement joins TRBV9 to TRBJ2-1; D is ambiguous. V gave up 4 bases and J gave up 8 bases, with 13 bases separating them. Germline assignment: CDR1 SGDLS and CDR2 YYNGEE. The CDR3 has 13 residues. The CDR3 reads CASSLDGLYEQFF. The CDR3 DNA reads as TGTGCCAGCAGCCTCGACGGTCTCTATGAGCAGTTCTTC.

This rearrangement joins TRBV2 to TRBJ1-5, with 7 bases lining up with TRBD1. Per the germline V gene, CDR1 is SNHLY and CDR2 is FYNNEI. V shed 6 bases, J shed 7 bases, and the junction held 12 bases outside the gene matches. The CDR3 spans 15 residues. The CDR3 protein is CASSLDRTPEQPQHF. The CDR3 coding sequence is TGTGCCAGCAGCTTGGACAGGACCCCGGAACAGCCCCAGCATTTT.

This clonotype was detected a few times. V and J are TRBV7-9 and TRBJ2-1, with 9 bases lining up with TRBD2. The CDR3 spans 18 residues. Germline CDR1 reads SEHNR; CDR2 reads FQNEAQ (reference sequence). V dropped 3 bases and J dropped 4; count of bases not matched to a gene: 13. For the CDR3, the DNA is TGTGCCAGCAGCTTGTCTAGCTTGACTAGCGGAGGTTACAATGAGCAGTTCTTC. This codes for CASSLSSLTSGGYNEQFF.

The J gene is TRBJ2-3, the V gene TRBV5-1; D is ambiguous. Germline CDR1 is SGHRS and CDR2 is YFSETQ. The CDR3 is 15 amino acids. Trimming left V 2 bases short and J 1 base short, with 11 bases between. This chain's CDR3 is CASSLRRAGTDTQYF. CDR3 coding DNA: TGCGCCAGCAGCTTACGACGAGCTGGCACAGATACGCAGTATTTT.

CDR3 nucleotide sequence: TGCAGTGCGGCATCTACCGGGACTCCTACATACAATGAGCAGTTCTTC. Its protein is CSAASTGTPTYNEQFF. The chain links TRBV20-1 to TRBJ2-1; D may be TRBD2 (6 bases). Germline V gives CDR1 DFQATT, CDR2 SNEGSKA (reference sequence). The CDR3 spans 16 residues. Between the trimmed V and J ends, which lost 6 bases and 4 bases, there was a span of 22 bases.

The J gene is TRBJ1-2, the V gene TRBV7-9; no clear D gene. CDR1 SEHNR and CDR2 FQNEAQ come from the germline V gene (reference sequence). The CDR3 has 13 amino acids. V gave up 2 bases and J gave up 7 bases, with 11 bases separating them. The DNA for the CDR3 is TGTGCCAGCAGCTTAAGCTTGCGGGGTGGCTACACCTTC. Translating it yields CASSLSLRGGYTF.

A single count supports this clonotype. This chain links TRBV21-1 with TRBJ1-2. TRBV21-1 is given as a pseudogene. The CDR3 is made up of 12 amino acids. The CDR3 DNA follows: TGTGCCAGCAGCAAAGTTAACTATGGCTACACCTTC. This encodes CASSKVNYGYTF.

The chain carries TRBV10-3 and TRBJ1-1; TRBD1 matches at 7 bases. Germline V CDR1 and CDR2: ENHRY, SYGVKD. V shed 2 bases, J shed 4 bases, and the junction held 4 bases outside the gene matches. The CDR3 loop spans 14 amino acids. CDR3 in DNA: TGTGCCATCAGTGAGGCCAACAGGGGCACTGAAGCTTTCTTT. Its translation: CAISEANRGTEAFF.

The J gene is TRBJ2-4, the V gene TRBV20-1; no firm D call. Germline V gene sequence: CDR1 DFQATT, CDR2 SNEGSKA (reference sequence). There are 19 residues in the CDR3. V lost 0 bases to trimming and J lost 1 base, with 22 bases between them. DNA of the CDR3: TGCAGTGCTAGAGACCTCCCGCGGACCCGAGCTTGGGCCAAAAACATTCAGTACTTC. This codes for CSARDLPRTRAWAKNIQYF.

The rearrangement links TRBV11-2 to TRBJ2-3, with a weak D call TRBD1 (6 bases). Germline values: CDR1 SGHAT, CDR2 FQNNGV. The CDR3 loop spans 16 amino acids. Trimming took off 6 bases at V and 0 bases at J, with 16 bases between the two ends. CDR3 sequence (DNA): TGTGCCAGCAGGATCCTAGGACAGCCAAGCACAGATACGCAGTATTTT. This encodes CASRILGQPSTDTQYF.

In this sample, this clonotype turned up many times. V gene TRBV12-3 or TRBV12-4 combines with J gene TRBJ1-6; TRBD1 might be the D (5 bases). The germline V and J ends were trimmed by 2 bases and 7 bases, with 9 bases remaining between them. This CDR3 region has 14 residues. CDR3 sequence reads: CASSLFRVNSPLHF. As DNA, the CDR3 is TGTGCCAGCAGTTTATTCAGGGTCAATTCACCCCTCCACTTT.

V gene TRBV10-3 combines with J gene TRBJ1-6; 9 positions agree with TRBD1. J lost 1 base, V lost 4 bases, and 5 bases had no gene match. Germline CDR1 ENHRY, CDR2 SYGVKD. The CDR3 totals 17 residues. CDR3 nucleotides: TGTGCCATCAGTGGGGGGACAGGGCAGTCCTATAATTCACCCCTCCACTTT. Amino acid sequence: CAISGGTGQSYNSPLHF.

V is TRBV6-5 and J is TRBJ1-5; D is perhaps TRBD1 (6 bases). The V gene's germline CDR1 is MNHEY and CDR2 SVGAGI. This CDR3 spans 16 amino acids. Trimming cost V 0 bases and J 9 bases, with 18 bases left between them. CDR3 nucleotides: TGTGCCAGCAGTTACTCGATCGTCAGGGGCCTCCGGCCCCAGCATTTT. Translating gives CASSYSIVRGLRPQHF.

J is TRBJ2-7 and V is TRBV3-1; D uncertain. Germline V CDR1 and CDR2: LGHDT, YNNKEL (reference sequence). The CDR3 extends over 15 amino acids. With 2 bases removed from V and 3 bases from J, the gap between germline ends came to 14 bases. The CDR3 region has the DNA TGTGCCAGCAGCCAAATCCCGGACGCCCTCTACGAGCAGTACTTC. Its protein product is CASSQIPDALYEQYF.

The V gene is TRBV12-3 or TRBV12-4, the J gene TRBJ2-1; 7 nucleotides align to TRBD2. Unmatched junction bases numbered 8, after V lost 6 bases and J lost 0 bases. The CDR3 spans 16 residues. Here the CDR3 reads CASSLTSASSYNEQFF. Here the CDR3 DNA reads TGTGCCAGCAGCCTCACTAGCGCTAGCTCCTACAATGAGCAGTTCTTC.

This clonotype has more than one count but fewer than ten. This chain links TRBV7-9 with TRBJ2-2; D might be TRBD2 (5 bases). V lost 9 bases and J lost 5, with 10 bases in between. Germline CDR1 is SEHNR and CDR2 is FQNEAQ (reference sequence). The CDR3 loop spans 12 amino acids. The chain's CDR3 is CARFPGTGELFF. DNA of the CDR3: TGTGCCAGGTTCCCGGGGACCGGGGAGCTGTTTTTT.

This chain links TRBV4-1 with TRBJ2-7; D is undetermined. The germline V gene encodes CDR1 MGHRA and CDR2 YSYEKL. V lost 1 base to trimming and J lost 0 bases, with 7 bases between them. CDR3 length: 14 amino acids. CDR3 protein: CASSQGVNSYEQYF. The DNA for the CDR3 is TGCGCCAGCAGCCAAGGAGTCAACTCCTACGAGCAGTACTTC.

This sequence joins TRBV12-3 or TRBV12-4 and TRBJ2-1; 8 bases map to TRBD1. V gave up 5 bases and J gave up 6 bases; unmatched junction bases: 9. The CDR3 loop spans 15 amino acids. The CDR3 sequence: CASSTYRGSGNEQFF. The CDR3 DNA reads TGTGCCAGCAGTACGTACAGGGGGTCTGGCAATGAGCAGTTCTTC.